One and the same sample provided the 18 T cell receptor beta chains below, sequenced in a study of spatial heterogeneity in lung cancer. Regarding time point: sample taken at primary tumor resection. Their antigens remain unidentified. Study conclusions and caveats: In tumors, expanded intratumoral alpha and beta TCR counts tracked mutation counts.

In TCRdb, the 5' RACE reads were re-called with MiXCR into one record per CDR3 protein. The sample contains over 5,000 distinct CDR3 sequences, about 8% of which appear only once. The sequenced sample was lung tumor tissue, obtained at surgery. These receptors came from a female donor with early-stage non-small cell lung cancer.

Many counts were recorded for this clonotype. The chain carries TRBV4-3 and TRBJ1-1, with D unclear. Germline V gene sequence: CDR1 LGHNA, CDR2 YSLEER. Trimming removed 2 bases at V and 4 bases at J, with 14 bases between. The CDR3 sequence is 15 residues long. CDR3: CASSQLSVKSTEAFF. As DNA, the CDR3 is TGCGCCAGCAGCCAACTTTCGGTAAAGTCCACTGAAGCTTTCTTT.

This clonotype was detected once. The rearrangement links TRBV4-3 to TRBJ1-1, with TRBD1 as a possible D gene (6 bases). Germline values: CDR1 LGHNA, CDR2 YSLEER. The V end lost 4 bases, the J end lost 5 bases, and 11 bases lay between the germline ends. This CDR3 has 13 residues. CDR3 amino acids: CASSPGAETEAFF. As DNA, the CDR3 is TGCGCCAGCAGCCCAGGGGCCGAGACTGAAGCTTTCTTT.

This clonotype is medium-sized (0.01 to 0.1%) in the sample. The chain has TRBV11-2 and TRBJ2-2; weak D call: TRBD2 (5 bases). The germline V and J ends were trimmed by 1 base and 6 bases, with 9 bases remaining between them. The germline gives CDR1 SGHAT, CDR2 FQNNGV. This CDR3 is 14 amino acids long. The CDR3 nucleotides read TGTGCCAGCAGCTTAGGCCTAGCCCCCGGGGAGCTGTTTTTT. It yields the protein CASSLGLAPGELFF.

In its sample, this clonotype was seen a few times. The chain has TRBV29-1 and TRBJ2-7, with no clear D. Trimming took 4 bases from V and 5 from J, leaving 9 bases between them. Germline V CDR1 and CDR2: SQVTM, ANQGSEA. This CDR3 contains 11 residues. The CDR3: CSVGALDEQYF. CDR3 DNA sequence: TGCAGCGTTGGGGCCTTAGACGAGCAGTACTTC.

In this sample, this clonotype turned up many times. CDR3 protein: CASSSGTGDEKLFF. The CDR3 DNA reads as TGCGCCAGCAGCTCCGGGACAGGGGACGAAAAACTGTTTTTT. The J gene is TRBJ1-4, the V gene TRBV4-1; 10 nucleotides agree with TRBD1. The V and J ends lost 5 bases and 8 bases, in that order; junction bases with no gene match: 5. In germline, CDR1 is MGHRA, CDR2 YSYEKL. This CDR3 is built from 14 residues.

This clonotype is classed as medium-sized. This chain links TRBV24-1 with TRBJ2-4; possibly TRBD2 for D (7 bases). This CDR3 region has 15 residues. V was clipped by 7 bases and J by 4 bases, with 16 bases between them. Germline V gives CDR1 KGHDR, CDR2 SFDVKD. CDR3 residues: CATRMGGGGKNIQYF. The CDR3 nucleotides are TGTGCCACCAGGATGGGAGGGGGGGGAAAAAACATTCAGTACTTC.

This clonotype was recorded at least ten times. The chain recombines TRBV4-3 with TRBJ2-5, with 9 bases fitting TRBD2. This CDR3 is built from 16 residues. The J segment lost 6 bases and the V segment lost 0 bases, leaving 8 bases of the junction unmatched. Germline V lookup: CDR1 LGHNA, CDR2 YSLEER. This CDR3 reads CASSQDGLAGSQTQYF. The CDR3 DNA reads as TGCGCCAGCAGCCAAGATGGGCTAGCGGGGTCACAGACCCAGTACTTC.

The chain is built from TRBV5-5 and TRBJ1-4; D gene unclear. CDR1 SGHKS and CDR2 YYEKEE come from the germline V gene (reference sequence). The CDR3 length is 14 residues. Trimming removed 0 bases from V and 1 base from J, with 4 bases in between. The chain's CDR3 is CASSLGGTNEKLFF. In DNA, the CDR3 is TGTGCCAGCAGCTTGGGGGGAACTAATGAAAAACTGTTTTTT.

The chain uses TRBV11-2 and TRBJ2-5; 12 bases map to TRBD1. The CDR3 loop spans 17 amino acids. V shed 1 base, J shed 10 bases, and the junction held 13 bases outside the gene matches. Per germline, CDR1 SGHAT and CDR2 FQNNGV. This CDR3 is CASSLARGTGGLSLQYF. As DNA, the CDR3 is TGTGCCAGCAGCTTAGCCCGGGGGACAGGGGGCCTTTCCCTCCAGTACTTC. Full variable domain (rest looked up from reference TRBV11-2 and TRBJ2-5): EAGVAQSPRYKIIEKRQSVAFWCNPISGHATLYWYQQILGQGPKLLIQFQNNGVVDDSQLPKDRFSAERLKGVDSTLKIQPAKLEDSAVYLCASSLARGTGGLSLQYFGPGTRLLVL.

This clonotype was recorded at least ten times. The chain is built from TRBV6-2 or TRBV6-3 and TRBJ1-5, with D perhaps matching TRBD1 (6 bases). CDR1 MNHEY and CDR2 SVGEGT come from the germline V gene. V lost 4 bases to trimming and J lost 1 base, with 11 bases between them. The CDR3 is 15 amino acids. CDR3 DNA: TGTGCCAGCAGTTTCACCGGGACAAGCAATCAGCCCCAGCATTTT. Translated: CASSFTGTSNQPQHF.

This clonotype is judged medium-sized. The chain employs TRBV20-1 and TRBJ1-5, with D maybe TRBD1 (5 bases). This CDR3 has 14 amino acids. Trimming shortened V by 6 bases and J by 4 bases, and 16 bases separated the two germline ends. Germline CDR1 is DFQATT and CDR2 is SNEGSKA (reference sequence). The chain's CDR3 is CSALGLTTNQPQHF. CDR3 DNA sequence: TGCAGTGCCCTGGGACTGACCACAAATCAGCCCCAGCATTTT.

The chain links TRBV5-1 to TRBJ2-5; D unclear. V was trimmed by 4 bases and J by 5 bases, leaving 12 bases between them. The CDR3 has 13 amino acids. Germline CDR1 is SGHRS and CDR2 is YFSETQ. The CDR3 region is CASSGEVGETQYF. In nucleotides, the CDR3 is TGCGCCAGCAGCGGCGAAGTGGGGGAGACCCAGTACTTC.

Sample share makes this clonotype medium-sized. The rearrangement links TRBV7-2 to TRBJ1-5; D is undetermined. The germline gives CDR1 SGHTA, CDR2 FQGNSA. V was trimmed by 5 bases and J by 2 bases, leaving 13 bases between them. The CDR3 is 15 residues long. CDR3 region: CASSPQPGGNQPQHF. The CDR3 nucleotides read TGTGCCAGCAGCCCCCAGCCCGGGGGCAATCAGCCCCAGCATTTT.

This clonotype showed up just a few times. The chain recombines TRBV20-1 with TRBJ2-6, with TRBD2 as a possible D gene (6 bases). With 4 bases removed from V and 0 bases from J, the gap between germline ends came to 16 bases. Per the germline V gene, CDR1 is DFQATT and CDR2 is SNEGSKA (reference sequence). This CDR3 spans 17 amino acids. The CDR3 nucleotides read TGCAGTGCTATGAGCGGGCCCGACCCCTCTGGGGCCAACGTCCTGACTTTC. Translated, it gives CSAMSGPDPSGANVLTF.

This sequence joins TRBV3-1 and TRBJ1-2, with no clear D. The CDR3 is 15 residues long. The V end was cut by 1 base, the J end by 6 bases, with 15 bases between. Looked up from germline, CDR1 is LGHDT and CDR2 is YNNKEL (reference sequence). The CDR3: CASSQGLFGQNGYTF. For the CDR3, the DNA is TGTGCCAGCAGCCAAGGTCTTTTCGGGCAGAATGGCTACACCTTC.

Ten or more counts support this clonotype. This chain's CDR3 is CASRRRGGGELFF. The CDR3, as DNA: TGTGCCAGCAGGCGGAGGGGTGGCGGGGAGCTGTTTTTT. The J gene is TRBJ2-2, the V gene TRBV27, with a weak D call TRBD2 (6 bases). Germline CDR1 and CDR2: MNHEY and SMNVEV (reference sequence). V lost 6 bases, J lost 7 bases, and 12 bases lay in between. The CDR3 has 13 amino acids.

By frequency in the sample, this clonotype is medium-sized. V is TRBV18 and J is TRBJ1-5; 8 positions agree with TRBD1. The CDR3 runs to 16 residues. The V gene end was trimmed by 0 bases and the J gene end by 7 bases; junction bases not matched to a gene: 8. CDR1 is KGHSH, CDR2 LQKENI, per germline. The CDR3 protein is CASSPPMTGVGQPQHF. CDR3 nucleotide sequence: TGTGCCAGCTCACCACCGATGACAGGGGTCGGGCAGCCCCAGCATTTT.

This clonotype was counted a few times. The chain links TRBV5-6 to TRBJ2-4; D uncertain. The CDR3 consists of 14 residues. Germline V gene lookup returns CDR1 SGHDT and CDR2 YYEEEE. The V and J ends lost 0 bases and 2 bases respectively, with 6 bases between them. CDR3 DNA: TGTGCCAGCAGCTTGGACTGGACCAAAAACATTCAGTACTTC. Encoded protein: CASSLDWTKNIQYF.